The clone carrying this T cell receptor (beta chain) was picked up a small number of times. What it recognizes is unknown. TCRdb reanalysed the 5' RACE reads using MiXCR and keeps one entry per CDR3 protein. The sample yields 350,000 to 500,000 distinct CDR3 sequences, less than 25% seen once. CDR1 ENHRY and CDR2 SYGVKD come from the germline V gene. V trimming: 2 bases; J trimming: 4 bases; junction bases outside the gene matches: 0. The CDR3 has 13 residues. These data come from a study of T-cell memory formation after mild COVID-19. Background on the study: TCR clusters showed largely donor specificity.

The study, taken as a whole, reports: CD4+ bias marked clones expanding day 15 to 37, unlike balanced contracting clones. Detection of some responders pre-infection suggested pre-existing cross-reactive memory T cells participated.

This chain uses TRBV10-3 with TRBJ2-7; 9 bases fit TRBD1. The sample comprised PBMCs or a T cell subset sorted from them (not recorded which). The source is an adult woman who had mild COVID-19 (a few samples of this study predate the infection). Cell type and time point are not known. The CDR3 DNA reads TGTGCCATCAGTGAGGGACAGGGGTACGAGCAGTACTTC. It encodes CAISEGQGYEQYF.